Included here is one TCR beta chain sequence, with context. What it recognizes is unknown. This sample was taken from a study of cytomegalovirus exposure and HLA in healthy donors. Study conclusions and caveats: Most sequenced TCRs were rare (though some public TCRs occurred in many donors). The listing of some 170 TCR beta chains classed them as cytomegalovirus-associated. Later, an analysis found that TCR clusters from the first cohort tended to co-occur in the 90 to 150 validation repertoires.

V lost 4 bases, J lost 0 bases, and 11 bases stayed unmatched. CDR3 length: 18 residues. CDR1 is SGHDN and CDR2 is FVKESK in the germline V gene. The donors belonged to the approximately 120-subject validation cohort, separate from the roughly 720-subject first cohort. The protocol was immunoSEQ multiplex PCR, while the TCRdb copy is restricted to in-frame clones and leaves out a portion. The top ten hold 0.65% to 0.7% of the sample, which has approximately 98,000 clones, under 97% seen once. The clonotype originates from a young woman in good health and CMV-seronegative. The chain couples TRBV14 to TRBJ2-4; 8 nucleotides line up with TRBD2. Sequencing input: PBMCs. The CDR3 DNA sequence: TGTGCCAGCAGCCTCGGGAGGGCGGGGGCTATAGCCAAAAACATTCAGTACTTC. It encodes CASSLGRAGAIAKNIQYF.